The 28 T cell receptor beta chains reported below all come from one sample, sequenced in a study of OX40 agonist ivuxolimab in advanced cancers. Sequencing used immunoSEQ multiplex PCR; TCRdb keeps in-frame clones, though not all of them. This sample has about 22,000 clones, with roughly 84% found just once. The sample here was CD4+ or CD8+ T cells sorted from blood, taken in a trial of the OX40 agonist ivuxolimab. These receptors all come from an adult with an advanced solid tumor such as melanoma, head and neck, liver or kidney cancer.

V and J are TRBV28 and TRBJ1-1, with D possibly matching TRBD1 (5 bases). Germline V gives CDR1 MDHEN, CDR2 SYDVKM. This CDR3 has 13 residues. V lost 5 bases and J lost 7, with 14 bases in between. As DNA, the CDR3 is TGTGCCAGCAGTACGACGGGAAGGGGTGAAGCTTTCTTT. Translation: CASSTTGRGEAFF.

V is TRBV11-2 and J is TRBJ1-1; TRBD1 might be the D (5 bases). Germline V gene lookup returns CDR1 SGHAT and CDR2 FQNNGV. The CDR3 consists of 13 residues. V shed 5 bases and J shed 1 base, with 8 bases lying between them. The CDR3 coding sequence is TGTGCCAGCAGCCGACAGACGAACACTGAAGCTTTCTTT. Its protein product is CASSRQTNTEAFF.

This chain links TRBV5-4 with TRBJ2-1, with TRBD1 identical over 8 bases. With V trimmed by 4 bases and J by 7 bases, 10 bases remained unmatched. Germline V lookup: CDR1 SGHNT, CDR2 YYREEE (reference sequence). The CDR3 has 15 residues. The CDR3 DNA sequence: TGTGCCAGCAGCGTAGCGACAGGGGACAAAAATGAGCAGTTCTTC. Its protein is CASSVATGDKNEQFF.

V is TRBV5-1 and J is TRBJ1-5; the D gene is possibly TRBD1 (5 bases). Germline V lookup: CDR1 SGHRS, CDR2 YFSETQ. The ends were cut back, 3 bases at V and 5 bases at J, with 9 bases in the middle. This CDR3 is 13 amino acids long. This CDR3 is CASSSGTDQPQHF. The DNA for the CDR3 is TGCGCCAGCAGCTCGGGGACGGATCAGCCCCAGCATTTT.

The chain uses TRBV5-4 and TRBJ1-5; the match to TRBD1 covers 8 bases. V dropped 3 bases and J dropped 8; count of bases not matched to a gene: 4. Germline CDR1 is SGHNT and CDR2 is YYREEE (reference sequence). The CDR3 is made up of 13 amino acids. In nucleotides, the CDR3 is TGTGCCAGCAGCTCAGGGGGCAGGGAGCCCCAGCATTTT. It translates to CASSSGGREPQHF.

The genes are TRBV27 and TRBJ2-5; the D call may be TRBD1 or TRBD2 (6 bases each). V lost 6 bases, J lost 5 bases, and 13 bases lay in between. Germline V gives CDR1 MNHEY, CDR2 SMNVEV (reference sequence). This CDR3 spans 13 amino acids. Here the CDR3 DNA reads TGTGCCAGCAGCCCGAGGGGGAGGGAGACCCAGTACTTC. Its protein is CASSPRGRETQYF.

CDR3 amino acids: CASSLVSGGDTQYF. The DNA for the CDR3 is TGCGCCAGCAGCTTGGTATCGGGCGGAGATACGCAGTATTTT. This rearrangement joins TRBV5-1 to TRBJ2-3; no clear D. Germline-derived CDR1 and CDR2 are SGHRS and YFSETQ. The V end was cut by 0 bases, the J end by 5 bases, with 10 bases between. The CDR3 sequence is 14 residues long.

The genes are TRBV5-5 and TRBJ2-1; unclear D gene. Germline V gene data show CDR1 as SGHKS and CDR2 as YYEKEE (reference sequence). Trimming left V 4 bases short and J 12 bases short, with 14 bases between. The CDR3 loop spans 12 amino acids. CDR3 amino acids: CASSPGHNLQFF. CDR3 DNA: TGTGCCAGCAGCCCCGGCCACAATCTGCAGTTCTTC. The whole variable domain, filled in from reference TRBV5-5 and TRBJ2-1, reads DAGVTQSPTHLIKTRGQQVTLRCSPISGHKSVSWYQQVLGQGPQFIFQYYEKEERGRGNFPDRFSARQFPNYSSELNVNALLLGDSALYLCASSPGHNLQFFGPGTRLTVL.

V usage is TRBV5-4 and J usage is TRBJ2-2, with 7 bases matching TRBD1. Germline CDR1 and CDR2: SGHNT and YYREEE (reference sequence). CDR3 length: 15 amino acids. V was clipped by 3 bases and J by 7 bases; unmatched bases: 9. CDR3 sequence (DNA): TGTGCCAGCAGCTCACCGGGACAGAGTGTCGGGGAGCTGTTTTTT. This gives the protein CASSSPGQSVGELFF.

The chain has TRBV7-8 and TRBJ1-6, with D perhaps TRBD1 (5 bases). CDR1 is SGHVS, CDR2 FQNEAQ, per germline. Trimming removed 5 bases at V and 7 bases at J, with 18 bases between. The CDR3 spans 16 residues. The CDR3 coding sequence is TGTGCCAGCAGCCCACATTCCCGGGACCTCAATTCACCCCTCCACTTT. This sequence encodes CASSPHSRDLNSPLHF.

This clone has just one count. This sequence joins TRBV5-1 and TRBJ2-3, with D possibly matching TRBD2 (6 bases). CDR3 size: 15 residues. Trimming removed 0 bases from V and 4 bases from J, with 12 bases in between. Per the germline V gene, CDR1 is SGHRS and CDR2 is YFSETQ. The CDR3 region is CASSLAGGSADTQYF. The CDR3 DNA sequence: TGCGCCAGCAGCTTGGCCGGGGGATCGGCAGATACGCAGTATTTT.

Concerning this clone: Germline is not matched at one junction end, which may reflect a read error. V and J are TRBV7-7 and TRBJ2-7; perhaps TRBD1 as D (5 bases). Germline V lookup: CDR1 SSHAT, CDR2 FNYEAQ (reference sequence). The CDR3 extends over 14 amino acids. CDR3 loop: CASSLGAGSYEQYF. CDR3 nucleotide sequence: TGTGCTAGCAGCTTAGGGGCAGGATCCTACGAGCAGTACTTC.

The CDR3 DNA reads TGTGCCAGCAGTCAGTTCGGGGCAAAGACCCAGTACTTC. It translates to CASSQFGAKTQYF. The chain links TRBV6-5 to TRBJ2-5; possibly TRBD1 or TRBD2 for D (5 bases each). Trimming left V 5 bases short and J 6 bases short, with 13 bases between. The CDR3 is made up of 13 amino acids. Per the germline V gene, CDR1 is MNHEY and CDR2 is SVGAGI.

The V gene is TRBV19, the J gene TRBJ1-5, with D possibly TRBD1 on 6 matching bases. CDR3 length: 16 amino acids. The V end lost 1 base, the J end lost 0 bases, and 10 bases lay between the germline ends. Germline CDR1 and CDR2: LNHDA and SQIVND (reference sequence). The CDR3 nucleotides are TGTGCCAGTAGTATAGGACAGGACGGTAGCAATCAGCCCCAGCATTTT. Encoded protein: CASSIGQDGSNQPQHF.

The rearrangement uses TRBV6-5 and TRBJ1-5; possible D gene TRBD1, 5 bases. The V gene lost 8 bases and the J gene lost 2 bases, with 16 bases spanning the gap. The CDR3 spans 15 residues. Germline CDR1 MNHEY, CDR2 SVGAGI. The CDR3 sequence: CASGDTGKGNQPQHF. In DNA, the CDR3 is TGTGCCAGCGGCGATACAGGAAAGGGCAATCAGCCCCAGCATTTT.

The V call is TRBV18, the J call TRBJ1-1, with 7 bases identical to TRBD1. CDR1 and CDR2 from the germline V gene are KGHSH and LQKENI. This CDR3 contains 16 residues. The junction had 12 bases not matched to a gene; V was cut back by 4 bases and J by 4 bases. The CDR3 DNA reads TGTGCCAGCTCACTACTCTCGGGACAGCAAATCACTGAAGCTTTCTTT. Translation: CASSLLSGQQITEAFF.

This sequence joins TRBV11-2 and TRBJ1-3; D call uncertain. Trimming removed 6 bases from V and 6 bases from J, with 6 bases in between. CDR1 SGHAT and CDR2 FQNNGV come from the germline V gene. The length of the CDR3 is 11 residues. CDR3 loop: CASRRENTIYF. The DNA of the CDR3 is TGTGCCAGCAGGAGGGAAAACACCATATATTTT.

CDR3 bases: TGTGCCAGCAGCCCAGGGCCGCCCTGGGTTTACGAGCAGTACTTC. Encoded protein: CASSPGPPWVYEQYF. V gene TRBV9 combines with J gene TRBJ2-7; possible D gene TRBD1, 5 bases. V gave up 4 bases and J gave up 4 bases, with 18 bases separating them. The CDR3 is made up of 15 amino acids. Germline V gene lookup returns CDR1 SGDLS and CDR2 YYNGEE.

This sequence joins TRBV7-6 and TRBJ2-6; a possible D gene is TRBD2 (6 bases). Germline loops: CDR1 SGHVS, CDR2 FNYEAQ. The CDR3 sequence is 18 residues long. V was shortened by 1 base and J by 1 base, with 14 bases between the two germline ends. The CDR3 here is CASSLDTPAGSGANVLTF. Written as DNA, the CDR3 is TGTGCCAGCAGCTTAGACACCCCAGCGGGTTCTGGGGCCAACGTCCTGACTTTC.

The V and J genes are TRBV7-3 and TRBJ1-5, with 9 bases identical to TRBD1. Losses at the gene ends were 5 bases for V and 4 bases for J; bases not matched to a gene: 6. The CDR3 loop spans 15 amino acids. The germline CDR1 and CDR2 sequences are SGHTA and FQGTGA. Here the CDR3 DNA reads TGTGCCAGCAGCACGGGACAGGGACAAAATCAGCCCCAGCATTTT. Encoded protein: CASSTGQGQNQPQHF.

The rearrangement joins TRBV19 to TRBJ2-2; 7 nucleotides match TRBD1. V was pared by 4 bases and J by 5 bases, with 4 bases of the junction left unmatched. CDR1 and CDR2 from the germline V gene are LNHDA and SQIVND (reference sequence). The CDR3 sequence is 14 residues long. In DNA, the CDR3 is TGTGCCAGTAGTAAGGGGGCCGGTACCGGGGAGCTGTTTTTT. It translates to CASSKGAGTGELFF. Based on the CDR3 plus reference TRBV19 and TRBJ2-2, the full variable domain is DGGITQSPKYLFRKEGQNVTLSCEQNLNHDAMYWYRQDPGQGLRLIYYSQIVNDFQKGDIAEGYSVSREKKESFPLTVTSAQKNPTAFYLCASSKGAGTGELFFGEGSRLTVL.

The rearrangement joins TRBV7-8 to TRBJ2-1; 11 positions match TRBD2. This CDR3 region has 17 residues. Looked up from germline, CDR1 is SGHVS and CDR2 is FQNEAQ. The V segment lost 2 bases and the J segment 1 base; nucleotides outside the gene matches: 4. The CDR3 DNA is TGTGCCAGCAGCTTAATTAGCGGGAGGGCGTCCTACAATGAGCAGTTCTTC. Encoded protein: CASSLISGRASYNEQFF.

V gene TRBV28 combines with J gene TRBJ1-4; 7 nucleotides align to TRBD1. Germline trimming cut 5 bases from V and 4 bases from J; bases unmatched to any gene: 4. The CDR3 is 14 residues long. Germline CDR1 is MDHEN and CDR2 is SYDVKM. Written as DNA, the CDR3 is TGTGCCAGCAGTACACAGGGGTTTAATGAAAAACTGTTTTTT. It is translated as CASSTQGFNEKLFF.

This clone appeared a single time. V and J are TRBV6-1 and TRBJ1-6, with a weak D call TRBD1 (5 bases). V lost 5 bases and J lost 8, with 13 bases in between. In germline, CDR1 is MNHNS, CDR2 SASEGT. The length of the CDR3 is 14 residues. CDR3 coding DNA: TGTGCCAGCAGTCTAAATCGGGGGGATTCACCCCTCCACTTT. It translates to CASSLNRGDSPLHF.

The V and J genes are TRBV28 and TRBJ2-7; 8 nucleotides match TRBD2. Germline trimming cut 4 bases from V and 2 bases from J; bases unmatched to any gene: 10. This CDR3 has 16 amino acids. Germline-derived CDR1 and CDR2 are MDHEN and SYDVKM. The CDR3 DNA follows: TGTGCCAGCAGTTCCCCGACTAGCGTTCTTCCCTACGAGCAGTACTTC. Protein sequence: CASSSPTSVLPYEQYF. Supplemented by reference TRBV28 and TRBJ2-7, the full variable domain reads DVKVTQSSRYLVKRTGEKVFLECVQDMDHENMFWYRQDPGLGLRLIYFSYDVKMKEKGDIPEGYSVSREKKERFSLILESASTNQTSMYLCASSSPTSVLPYEQYFGPGTRLTVT.

The chain links TRBV9 to TRBJ2-5; D possibly matches TRBD1 or TRBD2 (5 bases each). The CDR3 extends over 15 amino acids. The V gene's germline CDR1 is SGDLS and CDR2 YYNGEE. Between the trimmed V and J ends, which lost 4 bases and 7 bases, there was a span of 20 bases. CDR3 residues: CASSPRDGLTVTQYF. The CDR3 DNA reads as TGTGCCAGCAGCCCCCGGGACGGCCTGACGGTGACCCAGTACTTC.

J is TRBJ1-6 and V is TRBV15, with a tentative D call TRBD1 (6 bases). V was trimmed by 5 bases and J by 8 bases, leaving 19 bases between them. This CDR3 contains 16 residues. Germline CDR1 LNHNV, CDR2 YYDKDF (reference sequence). The CDR3 loop is CATSGLLGQNYSPLHF. The CDR3 DNA follows: TGTGCCACCAGCGGACTCTTAGGACAGAATTATTCACCCCTCCACTTT.

The V call is TRBV10-3, the J call TRBJ1-2; 11 bases are a match to TRBD1. V dropped 6 bases and J dropped 2; count of bases not matched to a gene: 23. The CDR3 consists of 21 residues. Looked up from germline, CDR1 is ENHRY and CDR2 is SYGVKD. The CDR3 region has the DNA TGTGCCATCAGCCGTTCCGGGACAGGGGGGGATTCGGGAAAAGGGAACTATGGCTACACCTTC. Its translation is CAISRSGTGGDSGKGNYGYTF.